This T cell receptor beta chain was recovered during a study of cytomegalovirus exposure and HLA in healthy donors. General observations from the study: First-cohort TCR clusters were later found to tend to co-occur in the 90 to 150 validation repertoires. Overall, under 200 TCR beta chains were annotated as cytomegalovirus-associated. Reports indicated that the classifier achieved high specificity and sensitivity in diagnosing cytomegalovirus status.

Comment on this clone: Antigen unknown.

The study drew the donors from its 120-subject validation cohort, separate from the 666-subject first cohort. The protocol was immunoSEQ multiplex PCR, while the TCRdb copy is restricted to in-frame clones and leaves out a portion. Of a few hundred thousand clones listed, 86% are singletons. Sequencing was carried out using PBMCs. The TCR originated in a woman in her late teens or twenties in good health and CMV-seronegative.

CDR3 sequence (DNA): TGCGCCAGCAGCTTGGGGACTAGCGGGGTTAATGAGCAGTTCTTC. This sequence encodes CASSLGTSGVNEQFF. The V and J genes are TRBV5-1 and TRBJ2-1, with TRBD2 matching 12 bases. V gave up 0 bases and J gave up 7 bases; unmatched junction bases: 2. CDR3 length: 15 residues. The germline CDR1 and CDR2 sequences are SGHRS and YFSETQ.